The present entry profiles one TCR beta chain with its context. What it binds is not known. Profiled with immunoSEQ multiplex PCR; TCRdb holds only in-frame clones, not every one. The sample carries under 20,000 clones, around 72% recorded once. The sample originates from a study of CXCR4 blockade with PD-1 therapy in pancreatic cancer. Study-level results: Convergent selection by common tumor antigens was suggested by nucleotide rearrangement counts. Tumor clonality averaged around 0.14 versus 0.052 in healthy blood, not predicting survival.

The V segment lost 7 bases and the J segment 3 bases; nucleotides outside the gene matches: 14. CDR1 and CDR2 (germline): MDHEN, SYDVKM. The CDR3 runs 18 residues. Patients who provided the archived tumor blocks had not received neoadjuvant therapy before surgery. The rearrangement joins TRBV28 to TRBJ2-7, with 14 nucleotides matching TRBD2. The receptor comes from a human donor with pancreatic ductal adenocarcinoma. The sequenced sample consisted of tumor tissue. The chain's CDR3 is CASTNPGLAGVPGYEQYF. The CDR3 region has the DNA TGTGCCAGCACTAATCCGGGACTAGCGGGAGTCCCTGGCTACGAGCAGTACTTC.